The sample holds one count of the clone carrying this TCR beta chain. Its antigen remains unknown. Profiling relied on immunoSEQ multiplex PCR, and the TCRdb table lists in-frame clones only, not all of them. Of 2 million to 2.5 million clones in the sample, around 90% are singletons; the top ten hold around 0.38%. This entry comes from a study of shared clonotypes between healthy human individuals. Study-wide findings and caveats: Sorted-subset sequencing was shown by rarefaction to be incomplete despite large depth.

This TCR came from a man between 18 and 35 years old in good health. Some clones in this sample may be carry-over from other donors' samples. Sequenced material: naive CD4+ T cells from PBMCs. The subset denotes: CD45RA+ positively selected.

The CDR3 loop is CASSPTSSLEQYF. In DNA, the CDR3 is TGTGCCAGCTCACCAACATCATCCCTCGAGCAGTACTTC. The rearrangement links TRBV18 to TRBJ2-7; D call uncertain. The V gene's germline CDR1 is KGHSH and CDR2 LQKENI. V shed 2 bases and J shed 6 bases, with 11 bases lying between them. The length of the CDR3 is 13 residues.